The 17 T cell receptor beta chains below come from one sample, sequenced in a study of T cell responses to AZD1222 COVID-19 vaccine. Clones were sequenced by immunoSEQ multiplex PCR, and TCRdb holds only the in-frame ones, with some missing. This sample has under 200,000 clones, with roughly 94% found just once. The sample consisted of peripheral blood, taken on day 0 of AZD1222 vaccination. These receptor sequences come from an adult in good health.

This clone was seen once. The V and J genes are TRBV30 and TRBJ1-1, with D maybe TRBD1 (6 bases). The CDR3 extends over 13 amino acids. Trimming stripped 8 bases from V and 6 bases from J, with 19 bases between. CDR1 is GTSNPN, CDR2 SVGIG, per germline (reference sequence). The CDR3 reads CAGAPGTISEAFF. In DNA, the CDR3 is TGTGCCGGGGCCCCCGGGACAATCTCTGAAGCTTTCTTT. The whole variable domain, remainder taken from reference TRBV30 and TRBJ1-1, is SQTIHQWPATLVQPVGSPLSLECTVEGTSNPNLYWYRQAAGRGLQLLFYSVGIGQISSEVPQNLSASRPQDRQFILSSKKLLLSDSGFYLCAGAPGTISEAFFGQGTRLTVV.

The chain joins TRBV18 to TRBJ1-2, with 9 bases that match TRBD1. V was clipped by 4 bases and J by 3 bases; unmatched bases: 12. The CDR3 is 17 residues long. From germline, CDR1 is KGHSH and CDR2 LQKENI. The CDR3 loop reads CASSRTGNRGLDYGYTF. The CDR3 coding sequence is TGTGCCAGCTCACGCACCGGGAACAGGGGGCTTGACTATGGCTACACCTTC.

This chain uses TRBV3-1 (or the pseudogene TRBV3-2) with TRBJ2-5, with D uncertain. From germline, CDR1 is LGHDT and CDR2 YNNKEL (reference sequence). This CDR3 contains 12 residues. The V and J ends lost 5 bases and 2 bases respectively, with 6 bases between them. The CDR3 bases are TGTGCCAGCAGCAGAGAACAAGAGACCCAGTACTTC. Protein: CASSREQETQYF.

V and J are TRBV5-4 and TRBJ1-4; D is unclear. From germline, CDR1 is SGHNT and CDR2 YYREEE (reference sequence). This CDR3 has 14 amino acids. The V gene lost 2 bases and the J gene lost 4 bases, with 9 bases spanning the gap. The CDR3 coding sequence is TGTGCCAGCAGCTTAAGGCTGGGTAATGAAAAACTGTTTTTT. This sequence encodes CASSLRLGNEKLFF.

The chain couples TRBV19 to TRBJ2-1; D might be TRBD2 (5 bases). V was trimmed by 1 base and J by 4 bases, leaving 11 bases between them. Germline CDR1 and CDR2: LNHDA and SQIVND (reference sequence). CDR3 length equals 15 residues. CDR3 in DNA: TGTGCCAGTAGTATAGTGGACGGAGGATACAATGAGCAGTTCTTC. Translation: CASSIVDGGYNEQFF.

The chain has TRBV3-1 (or the pseudogene TRBV3-2) and TRBJ2-5; 11 nucleotides align to TRBD2. The CDR3 extends over 15 amino acids. Germline assignment: CDR1 LGHDT and CDR2 YNNKEL (reference sequence). With 4 bases clipped from V and 10 bases from J, the junction kept 11 bases outside the gene matches. The CDR3 bases are TGTGCCAGCAGCCCCCCCGGGATAGCGGGAGGGGTCCAGTACTTC. It yields the protein CASSPPGIAGGVQYF.

The V and J genes are TRBV11-2 and TRBJ2-3, with D unresolved. The germline gives CDR1 SGHAT, CDR2 FQNNGV. The germline V and J ends were trimmed by 4 bases and 1 base, with 6 bases remaining between them. The CDR3 spans 13 residues. For the CDR3, the DNA is TGTGCCAGCAGCTCTAGAGGCACAGATACGCAGTATTTT. Amino acid sequence: CASSSRGTDTQYF.

The chain joins TRBV2 to TRBJ2-1; D gene uncertain. Germline CDR1 reads SNHLY; CDR2 reads FYNNEI. The V end lost 1 base, the J end lost 4 bases, and 5 bases lay between the germline ends. The CDR3 runs to 13 residues. CDR3 in amino acids: CASSEDPYNEQFF. DNA for the CDR3: TGTGCCAGCAGTGAAGACCCGTACAATGAGCAGTTCTTC.

The V and J genes are TRBV30 and TRBJ1-3, with D hard to call. V was shortened by 0 bases and J by 7 bases, with 7 bases between the two germline ends. The CDR3 has 12 amino acids. Per germline, CDR1 GTSNPN and CDR2 SVGIG (reference sequence). DNA of the CDR3: TGTGCCTGGAGTGTAACCAGCAACACCATATATTTT. It yields the protein CAWSVTSNTIYF.

The chain employs TRBV7-8 and TRBJ1-1; 8 nucleotides match TRBD1. The ends lost 3 bases at V and 2 bases at J; junction bases unmatched: 8. The CDR3 is 16 residues long. Germline values: CDR1 SGHVS, CDR2 FQNEAQ. In DNA form, the CDR3 reads TGTGCCAGCAGCTTCACAGTGGGACAGGCAAACACTGAAGCTTTCTTT. The encoded protein is CASSFTVGQANTEAFF.

DNA for the CDR3: TGTGCCTGGAGCGTGGGACAGGGTAGCAATCAGCCCCAGCATTTT. This encodes CAWSVGQGSNQPQHF. V and J are TRBV30 and TRBJ1-5; 9 bases line up with TRBD1. The CDR3 runs to 15 residues. The germline CDR1 and CDR2 sequences are GTSNPN and SVGIG (reference sequence). With 3 bases clipped from V and 0 bases from J, the junction kept 3 bases outside the gene matches.

The J gene is TRBJ2-1, the V gene TRBV9, with 8 bases aligning to TRBD2. Germline CDR1 is SGDLS and CDR2 is YYNGEE. With 6 bases clipped from V and 5 bases from J, the junction kept 7 bases outside the gene matches. The CDR3 is 14 amino acids. The CDR3 is CASILRGEHNEQFF. The DNA of the CDR3 is TGTGCCAGCATCTTGCGGGGGGAACACAATGAGCAGTTCTTC. The full variable domain, completed using reference TRBV9 and TRBJ2-1, is DSGVTQTPKHLITATGQRVTLRCSPRSGDLSVYWYQQSLDQGLQFLIQYYNGEERAKGNILERFSAQQFPDLHSELNLSSLELGDSALYFCASILRGEHNEQFFGPGTRLTVL.

This clone was seen once. V usage is TRBV5-4 and J usage is TRBJ1-6; 7 positions match TRBD1. With V trimmed by 1 base and J by 7 bases, 11 bases remained unmatched. The germline V gene encodes CDR1 SGHNT and CDR2 YYREEE (reference sequence). CDR3 length: 17 residues. The CDR3: CASSLRFQGGSNSPLHF. DNA for the CDR3: TGTGCCAGCAGCTTGAGATTTCAGGGGGGATCGAATTCACCCCTCCACTTT.

J is TRBJ1-5 and V is TRBV4-2, with TRBD1 matching 8 bases. Germline-derived CDR1 and CDR2 are LGHNA and YNFKEQ. This CDR3 comprises 16 residues. Trimming at V came to 4 bases and at J to 1 base, leaving 6 bases not matched to a gene. The CDR3 region has the DNA TGTGCCAGCAGCCCCGAGGACAGGGCCAGCAATCAGCCCCAGCATTTT. This translates into CASSPEDRASNQPQHF.

This chain links TRBV4-1 with TRBJ1-6, with D hard to call. This CDR3 contains 15 residues. With 3 bases removed from V and 7 bases from J, the gap between germline ends came to 13 bases. Germline V gene data show CDR1 as MGHRA and CDR2 as YSYEKL. CDR3 in amino acids: CASSQSGERNSPLHF. DNA of the CDR3: TGCGCCAGCAGCCAGTCCGGAGAGAGAAATTCACCCCTCCACTTT.

V usage is TRBV11-1 and J usage is TRBJ2-7, with TRBD2 as a possible D gene (6 bases). Germline loops: CDR1 SGHAT, CDR2 FQDESV (reference sequence). The CDR3 covers 15 residues. Between the trimmed V and J ends, which lost 4 bases and 3 bases, there was a span of 16 bases. CDR3: CASSSSRGLIYEQYF. CDR3 DNA: TGTGCCAGCAGCTCCTCGCGGGGTCTGATCTACGAGCAGTACTTC.

J is TRBJ2-5 and V is TRBV12-3 or TRBV12-4, with no clear D. The V and J ends lost 6 bases and 3 bases respectively, with 5 bases between them. This CDR3 contains 11 residues. CDR3 region: CASRDKETQYF. The CDR3 nucleotides read TGTGCCAGCAGGGATAAAGAGACCCAGTACTTC.